The 23 T cell receptor beta chains below all came from one sample that was sequenced in a study of beta chain features in type 1 diabetes. Expressed TCRB transcripts were sequenced, since all the RNA that had been isolated was reverse transcribed. Repertoires were generated with immunoSEQ multiplex PCR, while TCRdb's copy carries only in-frame clones and drops some. The data contain tens of thousands of clones, roughly 31% of them seen just once; the ten biggest clones take up around 0.5%. Sequenced: stem cell memory CD4+ T cells from blood. These receptor sequences come from a woman between 18 and 29 years old in good health.

This clone appeared a few times. J is TRBJ2-5 and V is TRBV5-4, with 10 bases aligning to TRBD2. The germline V gene has CDR1 SGHNT and CDR2 YYREEE (reference sequence). J lost 3 bases, V lost 4 bases, and 3 bases had no gene match. CDR3 length: 14 amino acids. The CDR3: CASSNGLAEETQYF. The CDR3 DNA reads as TGTGCCAGCAGCAATGGACTAGCGGAAGAGACCCAGTACTTC.

The chain has TRBV18 and TRBJ1-1; maybe TRBD1 (5 bases). The CDR3 is 14 amino acids. The germline gives CDR1 KGHSH, CDR2 LQKENI. Trimming removed 3 bases at V and 1 base at J, with 9 bases between. CDR3 DNA sequence: TGTGCCAGCTCACCGGGGGGATCGAACACTGAAGCTTTCTTT. The encoded protein is CASSPGGSNTEAFF.

This clone appeared once. The CDR3 protein is CASSQGVGGRNEKLFF. For the CDR3, the DNA is TGCGCCAGCAGCCAAGGCGTGGGAGGGCGGAATGAAAAACTGTTTTTT. The chain carries TRBV4-1 and TRBJ1-4; D unresolved. V dropped 1 base and J dropped 5 bases, with 14 bases sitting between them. CDR3 length equals 16 residues. Germline V gives CDR1 MGHRA, CDR2 YSYEKL.

A few counts support this clone. The chain combines TRBV18 with TRBJ2-7; 8 nucleotides align to TRBD1. This CDR3 has 16 amino acids. With V trimmed by 3 bases and J by 4 bases, 11 bases remained unmatched. Germline V gene sequence: CDR1 KGHSH, CDR2 LQKENI. The CDR3 protein is CASSPLPRDRGYEQYF. The DNA for the CDR3 is TGTGCCAGCTCACCTCTCCCCCGTGACAGGGGTTACGAGCAGTACTTC.

The chain uses TRBV15 and TRBJ2-7, with D tentatively TRBD1 (5 bases). Trimming pared 3 bases from V and 5 bases from J, leaving 11 bases between. The CDR3 loop spans 13 amino acids. Germline V gives CDR1 LNHNV, CDR2 YYDKDF (reference sequence). The CDR3 spells CATSSSPGNEQYF. The CDR3 DNA reads TGTGCCACCAGCAGCTCCCCAGGGAACGAGCAGTACTTC. Using reference TRBV15 and TRBJ2-7 for the parts outside the CDR3, the full variable domain is DAMVIQNPRYQVTQFGKPVTLSCSQTLNHNVMYWYQQKSSQAPKLLFHYYDKDFNNEADTPDNFQSRRPNTSFCFLDIRSPGLGDTAMYLCATSSSPGNEQYFGPGTRLTVT.

The chain links TRBV2 to TRBJ2-2; TRBD1 matches at 10 bases. Germline V gene sequence: CDR1 SNHLY, CDR2 FYNNEI. Losses at the gene ends were 7 bases for V and 3 bases for J; bases not matched to a gene: 5. The CDR3 is made up of 15 amino acids. CDR3 sequence reads: CASTRDRGYTGELFF. CDR3 coding DNA: TGTGCCAGCACCAGGGACAGGGGATACACCGGGGAGCTGTTTTTT.

V is TRBV27 and J is TRBJ2-7; the match to TRBD1 covers 9 bases. J was trimmed by 9 bases and V by 5 bases; bases with no gene match: 11. This CDR3 has 14 amino acids. CDR1 is MNHEY and CDR2 is SMNVEV in the germline V gene (reference sequence). The CDR3 loop is CASSPGQGRAVQYF. In DNA, the CDR3 is TGTGCCAGCAGTCCCGGACAGGGGAGGGCAGTGCAGTACTTC.

J is TRBJ2-7 and V is TRBV4-1, with TRBD2 as a possible D gene (7 bases). Germline-derived CDR1 and CDR2 are MGHRA and YSYEKL. V was cut by 5 bases and J by 6 bases, with 20 bases left in between. This CDR3 region has 15 residues. CDR3 DNA: TGCGCCAGCAGCTCCCGGGGGGCGGGCCTGGTCGAGCAGTACTTC. This sequence encodes CASSSRGAGLVEQYF.

This clone has more than one count but fewer than ten. The chain is built from TRBV10-3 and TRBJ1-1; D might be TRBD1 (6 bases). CDR3 length equals 17 residues. Germline-derived CDR1 and CDR2 are ENHRY and SYGVKD. Trimming cost V 0 bases and J 1 base, with 15 bases left between them. CDR3 protein: CAISESISTGANTEAFF. The CDR3 nucleotides are TGTGCCATCAGTGAGTCTATTTCGACAGGCGCGAACACTGAAGCTTTCTTT.

This chain joins TRBV9 and TRBJ1-4; perhaps TRBD1 as D (5 bases). V was shortened by 4 bases and J by 6 bases, with 16 bases between the two germline ends. CDR3 length: 15 residues. Germline V gene sequence: CDR1 SGDLS, CDR2 YYNGEE. CDR3: CASSPRGRGDEKLFF. In DNA form, the CDR3 reads TGTGCCAGCAGCCCCCGGGGGAGGGGCGATGAAAAACTGTTTTTT.

The CDR3 sequence: CASSDSSYEQYF. In nucleotides, the CDR3 is TGCGCCAGCTCCGACAGCTCCTACGAGCAGTACTTC. The rearrangement joins TRBV5-1 to TRBJ2-7; a possible D gene is TRBD1 (5 bases). CDR1 SGHRS and CDR2 YFSETQ come from the germline V gene. The CDR3 loop spans 12 amino acids. Trimming cost V 7 bases and J 0 bases, with 8 bases left between them.

This clone has only a few counts. CDR3 loop: CASSLAGTANYEQYF. CDR3 coding DNA: TGCGCCAGCAGCTTGGCTGGGACAGCTAACTACGAGCAGTACTTC. J is TRBJ2-7 and V is TRBV5-1; 7 nucleotides match TRBD1. Germline V CDR1 and CDR2: SGHRS, YFSETQ. This CDR3 is built from 15 residues. The trim removed 0 bases at V and 3 bases at J, leaving 6 bases unmatched.

V and J are TRBV5-4 and TRBJ2-1; tentatively, D is TRBD2 (6 bases). The length of the CDR3 is 16 residues. From germline, CDR1 is SGHNT and CDR2 YYREEE (reference sequence). With 0 bases removed from V and 6 bases from J, the gap between germline ends came to 16 bases. The CDR3 protein is CASSLGSGRGFNEQFF. Here the CDR3 DNA reads TGTGCCAGCAGCTTGGGTTCCGGGAGAGGGTTCAATGAGCAGTTCTTC.

The chain uses TRBV11-2 and TRBJ2-5, with D unresolved. The V and J ends lost 1 base and 1 base respectively, with 7 bases between them. The CDR3 spans 14 residues. The germline V gene encodes CDR1 SGHAT and CDR2 FQNNGV. CDR3 sequence reads: CASSLGSIQETQYF. The CDR3 DNA reads TGTGCCAGCAGCTTAGGGAGCATCCAAGAGACCCAGTACTTC.

The V call is TRBV11-2, the J call TRBJ2-3, with 12 bases fitting TRBD2. CDR3 length equals 17 residues. The germline CDR1 and CDR2 sequences are SGHAT and FQNNGV. V was pared by 5 bases and J by 0 bases, with 6 bases of the junction left unmatched. CDR3 sequence (DNA): TGTGCCAGCAGCCCTTGGACTAGCGGGACTAGCACAGATACGCAGTATTTT. Translating it yields CASSPWTSGTSTDTQYF.

This clone came up once. The chain is built from TRBV5-1 and TRBJ2-5; 8 bases align to TRBD2. This CDR3 spans 14 amino acids. The germline V gene has CDR1 SGHRS and CDR2 YFSETQ. The ends lost 0 bases at V and 5 bases at J; junction bases unmatched: 3. CDR3 nucleotides: TGCGCCAGCAGCTTGGGTCGGGAGGGGGAGACCCAGTACTTC. Residues: CASSLGREGETQYF.

This rearrangement joins TRBV29-1 to TRBJ2-3, with 10 bases matching TRBD2. CDR1 SQVTM and CDR2 ANQGSEA come from the germline V gene. This CDR3 is 15 amino acids long. The V segment lost 4 bases and the J segment 6 bases; nucleotides outside the gene matches: 10. The CDR3 here is CSVVSSGRAMDTQYF. The CDR3, as DNA: TGCAGCGTTGTTTCCAGCGGGAGGGCCATGGATACGCAGTATTTT.

V gene TRBV28 combines with J gene TRBJ2-1; no definite D call. The CDR3 runs 14 residues. V lost 4 bases and J 0 bases, leaving 7 bases between the germline ends. Germline loops: CDR1 MDHEN, CDR2 SYDVKM. For the CDR3, the DNA is TGTGCCAGCAGTTCCCACAGCTCCTACAATGAGCAGTTCTTC. The encoded protein is CASSSHSSYNEQFF. The whole variable domain, filled in from reference TRBV28 and TRBJ2-1, reads DVKVTQSSRYLVKRTGEKVFLECVQDMDHENMFWYRQDPGLGLRLIYFSYDVKMKEKGDIPEGYSVSREKKERFSLILESASTNQTSMYLCASSSHSSYNEQFFGPGTRLTVL.

This clone was seen more than once but under ten times. The CDR3 here is CASQQQETQYF. CDR3 bases: TGTGCCAGCCAACAGCAAGAGACCCAGTACTTC. The chain employs TRBV2 and TRBJ2-5; D is ambiguous. This CDR3 region has 11 residues. Germline CDR1 reads SNHLY; CDR2 reads FYNNEI. With 8 bases removed from V and 2 bases from J, the gap between germline ends came to 6 bases.

The rearrangement links TRBV14 to TRBJ2-5; 9 bases line up with TRBD1. CDR1 is SGHDN, CDR2 FVKESK, per germline. Trimming at V came to 4 bases and at J to 4 bases, leaving 13 bases not matched to a gene. The CDR3 has 17 amino acids. The CDR3 coding sequence is TGTGCCAGCAGCCGCTTACGGACAGGGGTCGGGGGAGAGACCCAGTACTTC. Translating it yields CASSRLRTGVGGETQYF.

V and J are TRBV6-1 and TRBJ1-2; D is possibly TRBD1 (6 bases). In germline, CDR1 is MNHNS, CDR2 SASEGT. This CDR3 is built from 14 residues. V shed 5 bases and J shed 4 bases, with 14 bases lying between them. For the CDR3, the DNA is TGTGCCAGCAGTCGGGAGGGGGGAATCTATGGCTACACCTTC. As protein: CASSREGGIYGYTF.

The chain has TRBV5-1 and TRBJ2-7, with 13 nucleotides matching TRBD2. In germline, CDR1 is SGHRS, CDR2 YFSETQ. V was pared by 4 bases and J by 7 bases, with 11 bases of the junction left unmatched. The CDR3 runs 16 residues. The DNA of the CDR3 is TGCGCCAGCAGCCCAGGACTAGCGGGAGCTCTGGGAGAGCAGTACTTC. It is translated as CASSPGLAGALGEQYF.

This chain connects TRBV7-2 to TRBJ2-3, with 7 bases lining up with TRBD2. V lost 3 bases, J lost 4 bases, and 4 bases stayed unmatched. Germline V gene data show CDR1 as SGHTA and CDR2 as FQGNSA. The CDR3 is 14 residues long. Written as DNA, the CDR3 is TGTGCCAGCAGCTTTTTTGGGAGGGCAGATACGCAGTATTTT. This gives the protein CASSFFGRADTQYF.